This T cell receptor beta chain is from a study of CD8 T cells in ankylosing spondylitis. TCRdb processed the 5' RACE reads anew with MiXCR; each CDR3 protein has one entry. Of about 300,000 distinct CDR3 sequences listed, more than 9% were seen once; the top ten hold more than 7%. In this sample, this clonotype turned up many times. There are 12 residues in the CDR3. V gave up 5 bases and J gave up 7 bases, with 9 bases separating them. The germline CDR1 and CDR2 sequences are MNHEY and SVGEGT. This clonotype was obtained from a female donor with ankylosing spondylitis or in good health (not recorded which). The sequencing sample was made of blood, either unsorted or a sorted T cell fraction (not recorded which). The V gene is TRBV6-2 or TRBV6-3, the J gene TRBJ2-1; D is ambiguous. The CDR3 region is CASSPPSNEQFF. The CDR3 nucleotides read TGTGCCAGCAGTCCGCCCAGTAATGAGCAGTTCTTC.